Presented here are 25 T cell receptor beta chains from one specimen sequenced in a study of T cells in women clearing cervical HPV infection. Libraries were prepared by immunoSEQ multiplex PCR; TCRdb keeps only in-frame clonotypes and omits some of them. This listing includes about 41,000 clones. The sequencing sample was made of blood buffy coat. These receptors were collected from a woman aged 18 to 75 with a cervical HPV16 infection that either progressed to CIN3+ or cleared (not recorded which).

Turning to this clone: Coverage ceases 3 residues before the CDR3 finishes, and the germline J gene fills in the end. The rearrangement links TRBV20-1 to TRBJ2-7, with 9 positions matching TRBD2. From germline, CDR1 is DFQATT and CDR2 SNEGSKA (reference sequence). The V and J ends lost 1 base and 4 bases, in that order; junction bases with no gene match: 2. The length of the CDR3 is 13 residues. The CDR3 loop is CSARGLAGYEQYF. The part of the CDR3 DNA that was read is TGCAGTGCTAGAGGCCTAGCGGGGTACGAG.

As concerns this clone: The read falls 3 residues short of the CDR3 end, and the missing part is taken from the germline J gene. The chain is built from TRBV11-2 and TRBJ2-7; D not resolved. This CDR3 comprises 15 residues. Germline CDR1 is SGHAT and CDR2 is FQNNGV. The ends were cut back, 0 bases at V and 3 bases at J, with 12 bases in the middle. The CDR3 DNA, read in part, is TGTGCCAGCAGCTTAGAGGTCCTACCAAACTACGAG. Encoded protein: CASSLEVLPNYE. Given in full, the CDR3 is CASSLEVLPNYEQYF.

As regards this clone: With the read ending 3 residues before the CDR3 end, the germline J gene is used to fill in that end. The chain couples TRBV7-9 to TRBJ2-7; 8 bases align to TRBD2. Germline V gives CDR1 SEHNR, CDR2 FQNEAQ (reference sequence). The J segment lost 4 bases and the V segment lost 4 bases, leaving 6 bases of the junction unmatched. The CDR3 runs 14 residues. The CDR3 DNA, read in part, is TGTGCCAGCAGCTCCAAGCGGGAGCAATACGAG. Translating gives CASSSKREQYE. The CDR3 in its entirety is CASSSKREQYEQYF.

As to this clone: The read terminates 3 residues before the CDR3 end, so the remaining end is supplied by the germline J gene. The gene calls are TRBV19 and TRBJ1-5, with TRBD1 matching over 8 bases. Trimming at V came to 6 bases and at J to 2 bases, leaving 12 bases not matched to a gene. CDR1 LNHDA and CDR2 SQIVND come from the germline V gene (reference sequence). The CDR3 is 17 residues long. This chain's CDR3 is CASRTTGVRKGNQPQHF. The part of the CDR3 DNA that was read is TGTGCCAGTAGGACGACAGGGGTAAGAAAGGGCAATCAGCCC. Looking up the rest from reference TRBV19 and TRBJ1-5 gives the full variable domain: DGGITQSPKYLFRKEGQNVTLSCEQNLNHDAMYWYRQDPGQGLRLIYYSQIVNDFQKGDIAEGYSVSREKKESFPLTVTSAQKNPTAFYLCASRTTGVRKGNQPQHFGDGTRLSIL.

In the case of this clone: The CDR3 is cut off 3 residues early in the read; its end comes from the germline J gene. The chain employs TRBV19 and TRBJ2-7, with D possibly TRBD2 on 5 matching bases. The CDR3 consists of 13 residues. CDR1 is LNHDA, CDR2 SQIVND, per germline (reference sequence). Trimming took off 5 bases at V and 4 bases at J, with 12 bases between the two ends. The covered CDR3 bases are TGTGCCAGTAGTGTACAGACTACTTACGAG. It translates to CASSVQTTYE. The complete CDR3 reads CASSVQTTYEQYF.

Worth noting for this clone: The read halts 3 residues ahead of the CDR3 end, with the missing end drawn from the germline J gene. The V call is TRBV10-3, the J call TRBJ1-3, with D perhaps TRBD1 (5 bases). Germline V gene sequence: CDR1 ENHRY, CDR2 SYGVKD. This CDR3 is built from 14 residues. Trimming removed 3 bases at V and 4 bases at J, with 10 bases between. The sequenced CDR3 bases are TGTGCCATCAGTGACGGGACTACGGGAAACACC. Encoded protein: CAISDGTTGNT. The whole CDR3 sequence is CAISDGTTGNTIYF.

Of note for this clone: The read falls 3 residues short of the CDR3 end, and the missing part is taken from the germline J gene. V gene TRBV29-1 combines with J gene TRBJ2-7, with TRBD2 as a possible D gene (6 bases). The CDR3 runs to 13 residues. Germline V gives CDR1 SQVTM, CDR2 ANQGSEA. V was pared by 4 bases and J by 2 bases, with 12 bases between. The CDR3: CSVGQGLPYEQYF. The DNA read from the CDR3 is TGCAGCGTTGGGCAGGGACTTCCCTACGAG.

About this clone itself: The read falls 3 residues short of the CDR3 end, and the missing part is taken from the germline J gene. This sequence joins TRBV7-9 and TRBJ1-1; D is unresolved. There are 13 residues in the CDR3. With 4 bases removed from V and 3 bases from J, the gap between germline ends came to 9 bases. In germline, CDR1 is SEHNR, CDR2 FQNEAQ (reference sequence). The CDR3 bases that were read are TGTGCCAGCAGCTACCAGATTTACACTGAA. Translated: CASSYQIYTE. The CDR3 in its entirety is CASSYQIYTEAFF.

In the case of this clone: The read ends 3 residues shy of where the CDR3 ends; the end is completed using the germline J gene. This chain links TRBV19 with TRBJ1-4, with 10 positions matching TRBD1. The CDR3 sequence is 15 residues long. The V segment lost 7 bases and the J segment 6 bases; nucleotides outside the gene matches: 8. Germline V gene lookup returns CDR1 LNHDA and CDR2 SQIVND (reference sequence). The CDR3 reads CASTSPGTGDEKLFF. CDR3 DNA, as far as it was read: TGTGCCAGTACCTCACCCGGGACAGGGGATGAAAAA.

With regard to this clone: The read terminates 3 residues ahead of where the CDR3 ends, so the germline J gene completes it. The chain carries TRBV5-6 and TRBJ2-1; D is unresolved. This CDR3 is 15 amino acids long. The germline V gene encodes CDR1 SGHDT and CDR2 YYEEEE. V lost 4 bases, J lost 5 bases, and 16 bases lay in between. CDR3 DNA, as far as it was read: TGTGCCAGCAGCCCCCCCAGTAGCAGAAACAATGAG. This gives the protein CASSPPSSRNNE. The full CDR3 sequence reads CASSPPSSRNNEQFF.

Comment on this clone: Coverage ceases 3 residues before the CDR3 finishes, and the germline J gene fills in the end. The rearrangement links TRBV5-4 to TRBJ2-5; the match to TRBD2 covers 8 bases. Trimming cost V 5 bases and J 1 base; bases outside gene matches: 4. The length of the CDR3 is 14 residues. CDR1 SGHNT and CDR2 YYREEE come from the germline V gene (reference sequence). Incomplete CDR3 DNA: TGTGCCAGCAGAATAGCGGGGAGCCAAGAGACC. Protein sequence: CASRIAGSQET. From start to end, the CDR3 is CASRIAGSQETQYF.

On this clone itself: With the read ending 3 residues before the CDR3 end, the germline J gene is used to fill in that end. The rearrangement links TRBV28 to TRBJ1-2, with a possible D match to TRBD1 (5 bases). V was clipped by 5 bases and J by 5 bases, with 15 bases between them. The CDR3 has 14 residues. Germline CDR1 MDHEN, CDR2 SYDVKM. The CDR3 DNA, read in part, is TGTGCCAGCAGTCATGACCAGGGAGCGTATGGC. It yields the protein CASSHDQGAYG. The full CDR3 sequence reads CASSHDQGAYGYTF.

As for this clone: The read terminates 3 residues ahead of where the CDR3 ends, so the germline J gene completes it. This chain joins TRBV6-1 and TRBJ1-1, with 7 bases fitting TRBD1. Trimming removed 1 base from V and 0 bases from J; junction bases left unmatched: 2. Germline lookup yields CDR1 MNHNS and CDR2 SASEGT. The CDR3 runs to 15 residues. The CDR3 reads CASSEGGTVNTEAFF. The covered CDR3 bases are TGTGCCAGCAGTGAAGGTGGGACAGTGAACACTGAA.

Incomplete CDR3 DNA: TGTGCCAGTAGTGACAGGACCAACACCGGGGAG. Translation gives CASSDRTNTGE. In full, the CDR3 reads CASSDRTNTGELFF. The gene calls are TRBV19 and TRBJ2-2, with D tentatively TRBD1 (6 bases). The CDR3 extends 3 residues past the end of the read, so its final part is completed from the germline J gene. The V end was cut by 5 bases, the J end by 2 bases, with 9 bases between. From germline, CDR1 is LNHDA and CDR2 SQIVND (reference sequence). The CDR3 extends over 14 amino acids.

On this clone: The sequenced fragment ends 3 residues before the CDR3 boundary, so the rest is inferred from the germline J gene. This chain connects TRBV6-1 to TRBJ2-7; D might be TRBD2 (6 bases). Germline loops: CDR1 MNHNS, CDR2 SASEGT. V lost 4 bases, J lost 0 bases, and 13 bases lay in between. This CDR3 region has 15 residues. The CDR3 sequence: CASSGPAGDSYEQYF. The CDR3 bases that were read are TGTGCCAGCAGTGGCCCAGCGGGCGACTCCTACGAG.

The DNA read from the CDR3 is TGTGCCAGCAGCTCCTCGTGGGGGGATGGGACC. Residues: CASSSSWGDGT. The full CDR3 protein is CASSSSWGDGTQYF. V gene TRBV11-2 combines with J gene TRBJ2-5; tentative D call: TRBD2 (6 bases). The observed sequence ends 3 residues before the CDR3 terminus, with the missing tail filled in from the germline J gene. V was cut by 4 bases and J by 7 bases, with 16 bases left in between. The germline gives CDR1 SGHAT, CDR2 FQNNGV. The CDR3 has 14 amino acids.

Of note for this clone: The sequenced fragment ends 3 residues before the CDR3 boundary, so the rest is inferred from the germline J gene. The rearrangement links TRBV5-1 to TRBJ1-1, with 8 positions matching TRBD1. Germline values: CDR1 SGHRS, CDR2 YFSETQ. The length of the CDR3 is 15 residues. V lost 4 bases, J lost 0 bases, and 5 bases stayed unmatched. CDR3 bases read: TGCGCCAGCAGCACAAAACAGGGGGTGAACACTGAA. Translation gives CASSTKQGVNTE. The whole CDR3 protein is CASSTKQGVNTEAFF. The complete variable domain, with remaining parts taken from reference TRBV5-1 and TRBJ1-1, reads KAGVTQTPRYLIKTRGQQVTLSCSPISGHRSVSWYQQTPGQGLQFLFEYFSETQRNKGNFPGRFSGRQFSNSRSEMNVSTLELGDSALYLCASSTKQGVNTEAFFGQGTRLTVV.

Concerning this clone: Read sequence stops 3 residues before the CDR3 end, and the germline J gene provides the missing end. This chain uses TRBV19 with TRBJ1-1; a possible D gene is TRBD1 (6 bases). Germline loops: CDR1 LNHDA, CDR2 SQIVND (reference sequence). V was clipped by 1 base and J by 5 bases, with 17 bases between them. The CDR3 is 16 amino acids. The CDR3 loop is CASSIVQGKVRTEAFF. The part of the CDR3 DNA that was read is TGTGCCAGTAGTATAGTCCAGGGGAAGGTAAGAACTGAA.

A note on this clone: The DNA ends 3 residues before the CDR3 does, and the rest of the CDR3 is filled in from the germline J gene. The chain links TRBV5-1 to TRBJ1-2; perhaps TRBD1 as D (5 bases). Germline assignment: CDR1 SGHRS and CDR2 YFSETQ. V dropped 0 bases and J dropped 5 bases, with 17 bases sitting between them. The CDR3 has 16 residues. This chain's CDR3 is CASSLGPQTVFYGYTF. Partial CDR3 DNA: TGCGCCAGCAGCTTGGGTCCCCAGACAGTCTTTTATGGC.

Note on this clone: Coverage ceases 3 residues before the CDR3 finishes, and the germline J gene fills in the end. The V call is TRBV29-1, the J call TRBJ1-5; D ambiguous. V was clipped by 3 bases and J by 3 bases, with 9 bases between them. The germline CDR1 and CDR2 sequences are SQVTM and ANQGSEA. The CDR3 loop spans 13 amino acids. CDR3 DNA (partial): TGCAGCGTTGAGGCGGGCTACAATCAGCCC. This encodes CSVEAGYNQP. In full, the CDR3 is CSVEAGYNQPQHF.

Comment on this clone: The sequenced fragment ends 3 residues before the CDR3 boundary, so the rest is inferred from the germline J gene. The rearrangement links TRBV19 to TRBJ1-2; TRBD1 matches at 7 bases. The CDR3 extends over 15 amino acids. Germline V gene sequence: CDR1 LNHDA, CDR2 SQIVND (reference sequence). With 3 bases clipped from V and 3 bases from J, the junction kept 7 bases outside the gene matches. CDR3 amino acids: CASSIGTVLYYGYTF. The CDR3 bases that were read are TGTGCCAGTAGTATCGGGACAGTCCTCTACTATGGC.

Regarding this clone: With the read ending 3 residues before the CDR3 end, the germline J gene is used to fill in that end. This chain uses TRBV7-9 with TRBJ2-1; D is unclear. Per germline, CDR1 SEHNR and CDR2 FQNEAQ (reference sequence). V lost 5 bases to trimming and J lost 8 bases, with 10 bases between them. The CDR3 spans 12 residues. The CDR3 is CASSDLGHEQFF. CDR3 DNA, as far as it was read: TGTGCCAGCAGCGATTTGGGCCATGAG. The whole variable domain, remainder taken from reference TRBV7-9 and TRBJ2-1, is DTGVSQNPRHKITKRGQNVTFRCDPISEHNRLYWYRQTLGQGPEFLTYFQNEAQLEKSRLLSDRFSAERPKGSFSTLEIQRTEQGDSAMYLCASSDLGHEQFFGPGTRLTVL.

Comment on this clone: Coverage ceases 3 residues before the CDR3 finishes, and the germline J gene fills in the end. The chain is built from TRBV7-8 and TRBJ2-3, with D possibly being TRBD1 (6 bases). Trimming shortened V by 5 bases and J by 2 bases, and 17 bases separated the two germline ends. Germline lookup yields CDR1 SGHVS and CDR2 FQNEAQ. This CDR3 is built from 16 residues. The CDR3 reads CASSVQWGRNTDTQYF. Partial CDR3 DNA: TGTGCCAGCAGCGTTCAGTGGGGGCGTAACACAGATACG.

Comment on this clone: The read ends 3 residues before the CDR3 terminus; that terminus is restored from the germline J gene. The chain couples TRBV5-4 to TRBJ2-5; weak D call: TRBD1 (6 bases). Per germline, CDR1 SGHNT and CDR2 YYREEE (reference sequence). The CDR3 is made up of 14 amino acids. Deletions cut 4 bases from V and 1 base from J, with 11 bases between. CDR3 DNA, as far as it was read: TGTGCCAGCAGCGGTACAGGGTTCCAAGAGACC. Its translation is CASSGTGFQET. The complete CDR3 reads CASSGTGFQETQYF.

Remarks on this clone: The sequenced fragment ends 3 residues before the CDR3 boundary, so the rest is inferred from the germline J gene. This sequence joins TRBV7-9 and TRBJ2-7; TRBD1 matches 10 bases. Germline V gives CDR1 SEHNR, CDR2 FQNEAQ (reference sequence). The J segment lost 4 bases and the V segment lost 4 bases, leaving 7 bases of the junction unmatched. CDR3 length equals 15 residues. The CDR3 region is CASSSEGQGIYEQYF. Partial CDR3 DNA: TGTGCCAGCAGCTCGGAGGGACAGGGGATTTACGAG. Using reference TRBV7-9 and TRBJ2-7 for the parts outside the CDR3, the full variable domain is DTGVSQNPRHKITKRGQNVTFRCDPISEHNRLYWYRQTLGQGPEFLTYFQNEAQLEKSRLLSDRFSAERPKGSFSTLEIQRTEQGDSAMYLCASSSEGQGIYEQYFGPGTRLTVT.